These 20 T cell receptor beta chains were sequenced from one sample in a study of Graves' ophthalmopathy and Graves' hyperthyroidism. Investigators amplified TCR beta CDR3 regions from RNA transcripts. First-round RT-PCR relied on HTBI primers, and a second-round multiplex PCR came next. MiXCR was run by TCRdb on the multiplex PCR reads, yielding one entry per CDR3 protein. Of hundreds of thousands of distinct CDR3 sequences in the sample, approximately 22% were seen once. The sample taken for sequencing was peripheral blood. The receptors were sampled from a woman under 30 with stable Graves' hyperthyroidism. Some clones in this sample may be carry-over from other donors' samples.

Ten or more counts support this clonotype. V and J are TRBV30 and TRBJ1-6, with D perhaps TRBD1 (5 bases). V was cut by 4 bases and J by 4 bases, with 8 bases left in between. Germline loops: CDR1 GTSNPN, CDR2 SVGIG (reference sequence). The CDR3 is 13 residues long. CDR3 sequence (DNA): TGTGCCTGGAAAGGGGCTTATAATTCACCCCTCCACTTT. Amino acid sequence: CAWKGAYNSPLHF.

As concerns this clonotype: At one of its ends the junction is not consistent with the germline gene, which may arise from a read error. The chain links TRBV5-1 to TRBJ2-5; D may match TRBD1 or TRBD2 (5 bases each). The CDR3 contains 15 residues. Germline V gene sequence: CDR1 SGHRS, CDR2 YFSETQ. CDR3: CASSTNSGAKETKYF. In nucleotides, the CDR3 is TGCGCCAGCAGCACGAATTCCGGGGCAAAAGAGACCAAGTACTTC.

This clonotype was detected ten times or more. The DNA of the CDR3 is TGTGCCAGCCGAGGGACAGGGAGCAATCAGCCCCAGCATTTT. It encodes CASRGTGSNQPQHF. The chain joins TRBV6-1 to TRBJ1-5; 9 bases agree with TRBD1. The V gene's germline CDR1 is MNHNS and CDR2 SASEGT. J gave up 1 base and V 8 bases, and 3 bases lay outside the gene matches. This CDR3 is 14 amino acids long.

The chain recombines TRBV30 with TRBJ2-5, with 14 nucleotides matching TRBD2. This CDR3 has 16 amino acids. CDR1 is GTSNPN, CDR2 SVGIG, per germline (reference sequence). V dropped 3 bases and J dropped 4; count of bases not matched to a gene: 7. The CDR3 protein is CAWSFGLAGGGETQYF. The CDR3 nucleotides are TGTGCCTGGAGCTTCGGACTAGCGGGAGGTGGAGAGACCCAGTACTTC. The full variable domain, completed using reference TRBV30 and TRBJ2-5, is SQTIHQWPATLVQPVGSPLSLECTVEGTSNPNLYWYRQAAGRGLQLLFYSVGIGQISSEVPQNLSASRPQDRQFILSSKKLLLSDSGFYLCAWSFGLAGGGETQYFGPGTRLLVL.

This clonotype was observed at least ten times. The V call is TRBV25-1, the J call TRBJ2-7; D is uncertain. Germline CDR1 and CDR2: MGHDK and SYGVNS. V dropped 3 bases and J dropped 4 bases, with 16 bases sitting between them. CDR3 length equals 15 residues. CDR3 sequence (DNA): TGTGCCAGCAGTGACCCAGGACGGACCCTTTACGAGCAGTACTTC. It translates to CASSDPGRTLYEQYF.

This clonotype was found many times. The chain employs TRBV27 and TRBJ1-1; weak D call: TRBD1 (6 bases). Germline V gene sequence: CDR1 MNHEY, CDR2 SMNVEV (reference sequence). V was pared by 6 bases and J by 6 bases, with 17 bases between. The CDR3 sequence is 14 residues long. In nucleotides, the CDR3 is TGTGCCAGCAGGCCGGGGGCGGGAGTTGCTGAAGCTTTCTTT. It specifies CASRPGAGVAEAFF.

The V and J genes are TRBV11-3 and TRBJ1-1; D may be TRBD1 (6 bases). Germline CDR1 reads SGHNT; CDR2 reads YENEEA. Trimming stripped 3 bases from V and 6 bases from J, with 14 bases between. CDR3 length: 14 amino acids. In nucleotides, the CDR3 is TGTGCCAGCAGCTTCGGGACACCCTACTCTGAAGCTTTCTTT. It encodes CASSFGTPYSEAFF.

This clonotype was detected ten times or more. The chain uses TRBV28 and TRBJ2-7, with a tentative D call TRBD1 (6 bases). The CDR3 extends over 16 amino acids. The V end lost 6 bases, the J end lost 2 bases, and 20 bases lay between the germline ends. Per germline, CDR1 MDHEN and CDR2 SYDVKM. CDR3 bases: TGTGCCAGCAGGCCCCGAGGGGGAAGGGGGACCTACGAGCAGTACTTC. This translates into CASRPRGGRGTYEQYF.

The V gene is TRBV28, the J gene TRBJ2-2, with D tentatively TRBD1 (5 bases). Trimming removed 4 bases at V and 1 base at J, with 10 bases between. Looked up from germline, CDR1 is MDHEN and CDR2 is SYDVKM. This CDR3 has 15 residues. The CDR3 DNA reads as TGTGCCAGCAGTTGGGCAGGGCAGAACACCGGGGAGCTGTTTTTT. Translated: CASSWAGQNTGELFF.

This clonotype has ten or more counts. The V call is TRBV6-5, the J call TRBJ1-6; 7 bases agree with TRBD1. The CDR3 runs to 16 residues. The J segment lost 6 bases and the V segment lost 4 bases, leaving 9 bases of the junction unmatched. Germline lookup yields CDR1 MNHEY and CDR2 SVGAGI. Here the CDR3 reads CASSLTGKGRNSPLHF. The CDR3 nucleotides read TGTGCCAGCAGTTTGACAGGGAAAGGACGTAATTCACCCCTCCACTTT.

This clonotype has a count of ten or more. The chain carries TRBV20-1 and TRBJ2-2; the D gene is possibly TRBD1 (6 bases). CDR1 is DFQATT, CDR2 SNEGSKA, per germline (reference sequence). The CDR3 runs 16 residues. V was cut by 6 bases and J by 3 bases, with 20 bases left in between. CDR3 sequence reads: CSAHGRTGHDTGELFF. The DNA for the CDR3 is TGCAGTGCCCATGGGCGTACAGGGCATGACACCGGGGAGCTGTTTTTT.

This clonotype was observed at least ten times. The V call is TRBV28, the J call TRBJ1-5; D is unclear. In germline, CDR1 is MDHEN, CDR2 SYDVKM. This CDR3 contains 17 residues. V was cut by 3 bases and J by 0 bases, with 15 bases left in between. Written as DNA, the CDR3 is TGTGCCAGCAGTTTTAGTTCCGGAGGAGTTAGCAATCAGCCCCAGCATTTT. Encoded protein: CASSFSSGGVSNQPQHF.

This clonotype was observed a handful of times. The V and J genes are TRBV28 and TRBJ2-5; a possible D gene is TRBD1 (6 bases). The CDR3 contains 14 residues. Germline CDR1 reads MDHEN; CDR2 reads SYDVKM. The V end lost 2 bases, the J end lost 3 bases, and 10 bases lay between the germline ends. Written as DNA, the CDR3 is TGTGCCAGCAGTTTAACCGGGACAAAAGAGACCCAGTACTTC. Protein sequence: CASSLTGTKETQYF.

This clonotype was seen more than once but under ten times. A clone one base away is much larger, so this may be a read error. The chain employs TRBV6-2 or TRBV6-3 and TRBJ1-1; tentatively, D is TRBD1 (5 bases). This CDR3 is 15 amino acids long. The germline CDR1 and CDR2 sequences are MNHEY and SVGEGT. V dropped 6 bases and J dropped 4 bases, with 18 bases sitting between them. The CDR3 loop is CASSPGTPEPTEAFF. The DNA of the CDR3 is TGTGCCAGCAGCCCTGGGACGCCCGAGCCCACTGAAGCTTTCTTT.

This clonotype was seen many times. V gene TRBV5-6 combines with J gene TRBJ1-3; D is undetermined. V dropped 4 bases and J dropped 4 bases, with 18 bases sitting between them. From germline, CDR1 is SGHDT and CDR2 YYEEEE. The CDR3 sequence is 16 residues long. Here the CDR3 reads CASSPTSPTGGNTIYF. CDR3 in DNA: TGTGCCAGCAGCCCCACCAGCCCGACGGGAGGAAACACCATATATTTT. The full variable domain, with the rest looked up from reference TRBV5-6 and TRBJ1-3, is DAGVTQSPTHLIKTRGQQVTLRCSPKSGHDTVSWYQQALGQGPQFIFQYYEEEERQRGNFPDRFSGHQFPNYSSELNVNALLLGDSALYLCASSPTSPTGGNTIYFGEGSWLTVV.

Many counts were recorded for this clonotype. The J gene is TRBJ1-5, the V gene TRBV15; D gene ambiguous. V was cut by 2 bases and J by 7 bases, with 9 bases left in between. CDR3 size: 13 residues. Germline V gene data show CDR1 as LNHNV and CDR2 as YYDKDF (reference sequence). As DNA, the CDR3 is TGTGCCACCAGCAGACCGCCGGACCAGCCCCAGCATTTT. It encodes CATSRPPDQPQHF.

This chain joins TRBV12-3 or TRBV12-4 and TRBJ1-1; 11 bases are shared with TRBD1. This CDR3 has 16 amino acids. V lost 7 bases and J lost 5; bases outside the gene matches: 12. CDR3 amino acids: CASTPYSGTGGTEAFF. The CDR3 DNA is TGTGCCAGCACCCCCTATTCCGGGACAGGGGGGACTGAAGCTTTCTTT.

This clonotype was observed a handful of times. In DNA, the CDR3 is TGCAGTGCTAGAAATGCCAGCGGGGTGGAGACCCAGTACTTC. It specifies CSARNASGVETQYF. The genes are TRBV20-1 and TRBJ2-5; 7 nucleotides line up with TRBD2. Per germline, CDR1 DFQATT and CDR2 SNEGSKA (reference sequence). The ends lost 2 bases at V and 5 bases at J; junction bases unmatched: 8. The CDR3 contains 14 residues.

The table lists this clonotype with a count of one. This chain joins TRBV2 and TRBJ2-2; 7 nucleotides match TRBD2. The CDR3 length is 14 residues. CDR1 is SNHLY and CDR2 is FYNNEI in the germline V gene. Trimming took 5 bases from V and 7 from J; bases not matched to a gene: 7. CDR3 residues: CASSRGRESGELFF. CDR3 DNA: TGTGCCAGCAGTCGCGGGAGAGAGAGCGGGGAGCTGTTTTTT.

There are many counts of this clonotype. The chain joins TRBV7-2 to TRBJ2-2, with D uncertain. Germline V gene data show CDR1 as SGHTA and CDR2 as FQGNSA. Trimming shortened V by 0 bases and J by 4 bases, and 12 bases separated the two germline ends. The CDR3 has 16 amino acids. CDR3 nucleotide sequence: TGTGCCAGCAGCTTAGCCTCGTCAGCGACCACCGGGGAGCTGTTTTTT. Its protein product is CASSLASSATTGELFF.